One and the same sample provided the 22 T cell receptor beta chains below, sequenced in a study of patients and donors after allogeneic stem cell transplantation. MiXCR, applied by TCRdb to the RT-PCR reads, yields one record per CDR3 protein. This sample has 70,000 or so distinct CDR3 sequences, with about 25% found just once. The sequenced sample was blood, either unsorted or a sorted T cell fraction (not recorded which). These receptors were taken from a human donor who was either an allogeneic HSCT recipient or a stem cell or donor lymphocyte infusion donor (not recorded which). It is not recorded whose cells these are; they may come from a transplant donor.

This clonotype was seen ten or more times. This rearrangement joins TRBV20-1 to TRBJ1-3; tentatively, D is TRBD1 (6 bases). Germline CDR1 and CDR2: DFQATT and SNEGSKA (reference sequence). Trimming took off 1 base at V and 1 base at J, with 20 bases between the two ends. This CDR3 comprises 18 residues. The CDR3 DNA follows: TGCAGTGCTAGAGCCACCCCGCAGGGGTACTCTTCTGGAAACACCATATATTTT. This sequence encodes CSARATPQGYSSGNTIYF.

This clonotype showed up just a few times. The chain employs TRBV10-3 and TRBJ2-3; 7 positions agree with TRBD2. CDR3 length: 15 residues. With 10 bases clipped from V and 2 bases from J, the junction kept 12 bases outside the gene matches. Per germline, CDR1 ENHRY and CDR2 SYGVKD. CDR3: CANGGERGYTDTQYF. The CDR3 nucleotides are TGTGCCAACGGCGGGGAGCGGGGTTACACAGATACGCAGTATTTT.

This clonotype was counted many times. This chain connects TRBV5-1 to TRBJ1-1, with D unresolved. V was pared by 0 bases and J by 0 bases, with 3 bases between. The CDR3 has 13 amino acids. Germline V gene sequence: CDR1 SGHRS, CDR2 YFSETQ. This chain's CDR3 is CASSLVLNTEAFF. CDR3 nucleotides: TGCGCCAGCAGCTTGGTTTTGAACACTGAAGCTTTCTTT. Using reference TRBV5-1 and TRBJ1-1 for the parts outside the CDR3, the full variable domain is KAGVTQTPRYLIKTRGQQVTLSCSPISGHRSVSWYQQTPGQGLQFLFEYFSETQRNKGNFPGRFSGRQFSNSRSEMNVSTLELGDSALYLCASSLVLNTEAFFGQGTRLTVV.

The chain couples TRBV3-1 to TRBJ2-5; TRBD2 agrees at 10 bases. V shed 4 bases and J 4 bases; nucleotides not matched to a gene: 6. Germline values: CDR1 LGHDT, CDR2 YNNKEL (reference sequence). The CDR3 covers 15 residues. The CDR3 loop reads CASSPPGLASETQYF. The CDR3 bases are TGTGCCAGCAGCCCCCCGGGACTAGCGTCAGAGACCCAGTACTTC.

The chain employs TRBV28 and TRBJ1-6, with D possibly TRBD1 on 6 matching bases. The CDR3 contains 16 residues. Trimming left V 6 bases short and J 0 bases short, with 12 bases between. Per germline, CDR1 MDHEN and CDR2 SYDVKM. The CDR3 here is CASRSTGSSYNSPLHF. The CDR3 region has the DNA TGTGCCAGCAGGTCAACAGGGAGCTCCTATAATTCACCCCTCCACTTT.

The J gene is TRBJ2-3, the V gene TRBV4-3, with D perhaps matching TRBD2 (6 bases). Germline CDR1 is LGHNA and CDR2 is YSLEER. V lost 3 bases and J 4 bases, leaving 8 bases between the germline ends. The CDR3 loop spans 13 amino acids. The CDR3 nucleotides are TGCGCCAGCAGCCAGCGGGGCCCAGATACGCAGTATTTT. It specifies CASSQRGPDTQYF.

V and J are TRBV20-1 and TRBJ1-1; no definite D call. This CDR3 has 14 residues. Germline V gene lookup returns CDR1 DFQATT and CDR2 SNEGSKA (reference sequence). V lost 3 bases and J lost 0, with 11 bases in between. For the CDR3, the DNA is TGCAGTGCTAGTAGTCAACTCCTGAACACTGAAGCTTTCTTT. Residues: CSASSQLLNTEAFF.

This chain links TRBV3-1 with TRBJ1-1; D gene uncertain. Trimming removed 3 bases from V and 5 bases from J, with 7 bases in between. Germline V CDR1 and CDR2: LGHDT, YNNKEL (reference sequence). CDR3 size: 12 residues. The CDR3 reads CASSQGWTEAFF. CDR3 in DNA: TGTGCCAGCAGCCAGGGGTGGACTGAAGCTTTCTTT.

The V call is TRBV5-6, the J call TRBJ1-6, with D tentatively TRBD1 (6 bases). This CDR3 is 13 amino acids long. The germline V gene has CDR1 SGHDT and CDR2 YYEEEE. Trimming left V 2 bases short and J 8 bases short, with 8 bases between. CDR3 amino acids: CASSFRTDSPLHF. In nucleotides, the CDR3 is TGTGCCAGCAGCTTTAGGACAGATTCACCCCTCCACTTT. Combining the CDR3 with reference TRBV5-6 and TRBJ1-6 gives the whole variable domain DAGVTQSPTHLIKTRGQQVTLRCSPKSGHDTVSWYQQALGQGPQFIFQYYEEEERQRGNFPDRFSGHQFPNYSSELNVNALLLGDSALYLCASSFRTDSPLHFGNGTRLTVT.

The CDR3 loop is CASSLALDKTLSNQPQHF. DNA for the CDR3: TGTGCCAGCAGCTTAGCTCTTGACAAGACCCTTAGCAATCAGCCCCAGCATTTT. V is TRBV7-9 and J is TRBJ1-5; no clear D gene. With 0 bases removed from V and 0 bases from J, the gap between germline ends came to 15 bases. This CDR3 region has 18 residues. CDR1 is SEHNR, CDR2 FQNEAQ, per germline (reference sequence).

J is TRBJ1-4 and V is TRBV4-1, with D unresolved. The CDR3 covers 15 residues. Between the trimmed V and J ends, which lost 3 bases and 5 bases, there was a span of 13 bases. The germline CDR1 and CDR2 sequences are MGHRA and YSYEKL. In DNA form, the CDR3 reads TGCGCCAGCAGCCAGGCCCCGCGGTTGAATGAAAAACTGTTTTTT. This gives the protein CASSQAPRLNEKLFF.

The chain has TRBV6-5 and TRBJ1-6; no definite D call. Germline V gives CDR1 MNHEY, CDR2 SVGAGI. V was cut by 6 bases and J by 7 bases, with 16 bases left in between. This CDR3 region has 15 residues. The chain's CDR3 is CASSLGPLPNSPLHF. Written as DNA, the CDR3 is TGTGCCAGCAGCCTCGGGCCCCTGCCCAATTCACCCCTCCACTTT.

Only a few counts were recorded for this clonotype. The V gene is TRBV3-1, the J gene TRBJ1-2; no clear D gene. The V and J ends lost 1 base and 3 bases respectively, with 12 bases between them. The germline V gene encodes CDR1 LGHDT and CDR2 YNNKEL (reference sequence). CDR3 length: 15 residues. CDR3 sequence (DNA): TGTGCCAGCAGCCAAGGGGTTCATAGGGACTATGGCTACACCTTC. This codes for CASSQGVHRDYGYTF. The variable domain in full, completed from reference TRBV3-1 and TRBJ1-2, reads DTAVSQTPKYLVTQMGNDKSIKCEQNLGHDTMYWYKQDSKKFLKIMFSYNNKELIINETVPNRFSPKSPDKAHLNLHINSLELGDSAVYFCASSQGVHRDYGYTFGSGTRLTVV.

The chain has TRBV27 and TRBJ1-6, with 7 bases that match TRBD1. Germline V lookup: CDR1 MNHEY, CDR2 SMNVEV (reference sequence). Losses at the gene ends were 2 bases for V and 9 bases for J; bases not matched to a gene: 4. The CDR3 extends over 14 amino acids. DNA for the CDR3: TGTGCCAGCAGTTTAACACAGGGGATTTCACCCCTCCACTTT. Translated, it gives CASSLTQGISPLHF.

This clonotype was counted only a few times. The chain recombines TRBV27 with TRBJ2-7; 8 bases line up with TRBD1. This CDR3 spans 13 amino acids. V dropped 8 bases and J dropped 5; count of bases not matched to a gene: 8. The germline CDR1 and CDR2 sequences are MNHEY and SMNVEV (reference sequence). The CDR3 DNA reads as TGTGCCAGCGGCCAGGGGGCGGACGACGAGCAGTACTTC. Encoded protein: CASGQGADDEQYF.

This sequence joins TRBV7-9 and TRBJ2-1; no clear D. CDR1 is SEHNR and CDR2 is FQNEAQ in the germline V gene (reference sequence). Trimming removed 5 bases from V and 8 bases from J, with 10 bases in between. The CDR3 has 12 residues. CDR3 residues: CASSQQVHEQFF. The CDR3 nucleotides read TGTGCCAGCAGCCAGCAGGTCCATGAGCAGTTCTTC.

This rearrangement joins TRBV7-2 to TRBJ2-1; possible D gene TRBD2, 5 bases. CDR3 length equals 14 residues. V was cut by 0 bases and J by 4 bases, with 7 bases left in between. CDR1 is SGHTA, CDR2 FQGNSA, per germline. The CDR3 here is CASSLAREYNEQFF. In DNA, the CDR3 is TGTGCCAGCAGCTTAGCGAGGGAATACAATGAGCAGTTCTTC.

This clonotype has just a few counts. The chain uses TRBV5-1 and TRBJ2-1; D is possibly TRBD1 (7 bases). The V end lost 4 bases, the J end lost 5 bases, and 22 bases lay between the germline ends. CDR3 size: 17 residues. CDR1 SGHRS and CDR2 YFSETQ come from the germline V gene. The DNA for the CDR3 is TGCGCCAGCAGCGGGCACGGGACAGTCAGGGAGGACAATGAGCAGTTCTTC. It specifies CASSGHGTVREDNEQFF.

This clonotype showed up just a few times. V usage is TRBV20-1 and J usage is TRBJ2-1; 7 bases are a match to TRBD1. CDR1 and CDR2 from the germline V gene are DFQATT and SNEGSKA (reference sequence). This CDR3 has 15 amino acids. J lost 5 bases, V lost 3 bases, and 10 bases had no gene match. The CDR3 DNA reads TGCAGTGCTAGGCTACCGGGACAGATAAACAATGAGCAGTTCTTC. This sequence encodes CSARLPGQINNEQFF.

This rearrangement joins TRBV29-1 to TRBJ1-1, with D tentatively TRBD1 (6 bases). The V gene lost 0 bases and the J gene lost 7 bases, with 18 bases spanning the gap. The germline V gene encodes CDR1 SQVTM and CDR2 ANQGSEA. The CDR3 runs to 15 residues. CDR3 coding DNA: TGCAGCGTTGAAGATGGTTTTGGGGGGGCAGGTGAAGCTTTCTTT. Protein product: CSVEDGFGGAGEAFF.

This clonotype showed up just a few times. The chain links TRBV21-1 to TRBJ1-4. TRBV21-1 has pseudogene status. The CDR3 covers 14 residues. The CDR3 DNA is TGTGCCAGCAGCAAAATCAACCCTAATGAAAAACTGTTTTTT. Encoded protein: CASSKINPNEKLFF.

The chain combines TRBV7-3 with TRBJ1-1, with D uncertain. Germline CDR1 and CDR2: SGHTA and FQGTGA. Deletions cut 3 bases from V and 0 bases from J, with 8 bases between. CDR3 length equals 14 residues. The DNA of the CDR3 is TGTGCCAGCAGCTTTAGGGCTCTGAACACTGAAGCTTTCTTT. Translation gives CASSFRALNTEAFF.